The T cell receptor (beta chain) under discussion was sequenced for a study of blood T cell repertoires in COVID-19. Germline assignment: CDR1 SSHAT and CDR2 FNYEAQ (reference sequence). Trimming took 1 base from V and 16 from J, leaving 14 bases between them. The CDR3 runs 12 residues. In the original workflow: Estimation of nucleated cell counts relied on the amplification of reference gene primers. Produced via immunoSEQ multiplex PCR; TCRdb's table is partial and in-frame only. The D gene and trimming were derived from the DNA, and the V and J assignments and clone size from that table. Of roughly 55,000 clones listed, about four fifths are singletons.

What was sequenced was peripheral blood. The genes are TRBV7-7 and TRBJ2-1; D perhaps matches TRBD1 (6 bases). This clonotype originated in a woman in her fifties or sixties with acute or convalescent COVID-19. Here the CDR3 reads CASSLEQGTLFF. CDR3 DNA: TGTGCCAGCAGCTTAGAACAGGGCACCCTCTTCTTC.